This TCR beta chain was identified in a study of T cell clonality in common variable immunodeficiency. J was trimmed by 3 bases and V by 2 bases; bases with no gene match: 13. Germline lookup yields CDR1 SGHRS and CDR2 YFSETQ. The CDR3 is made up of 17 amino acids. Assay used: immunoSEQ multiplex PCR; TCRdb lists only in-frame clones, some missing. Listed for the sample are some 54,000 clones, none seen a single time. To note about this clone: The CDR3 extends 3 residues past the end of the read, so its final part is completed from the germline J gene.

This sequence originates from a person aged 18 to 75 in good health. The sequencing sample was made of peripheral blood mononuclear cells. The chain uses TRBV5-1 and TRBJ2-7; 8 bases agree with TRBD2. This chain's CDR3 is CASSFSTGLAEVYEQYF. CDR3 DNA (partial): TGCGCCAGCAGCTTCTCGACAGGACTAGCAGAAGTCTACGAG.